This T cell receptor (beta chain) derives from a study of blood T cells in healthy people across ages. Study-level results: Long-lived donors carried more naive CD4+ cells and greater diversity than aged donors. Per million T cells, TCR beta diversity dropped roughly linearly as age increased.

The germline CDR1 and CDR2 sequences are SGHRS and YFSETQ. This CDR3 is built from 15 residues. V lost 0 bases to trimming and J lost 6 bases, with 13 bases between them. A second about 6 to 12 cycle PCR used barcoded and J-beta primers. A tag from a template-switch adaptor with 12 random nucleotides marked each cDNA molecule. MiXCR, run by TCRdb on the 5' RACE reads, gives a single entry per CDR3 protein. The data hold approximately 360,000 distinct CDR3 sequences, with 52% observed a single time. At least 6.5 million PBMCs were isolated per sample. Turning to this clonotype: The antigen remains unidentified.

The chain has TRBV5-1 and TRBJ2-1, with D perhaps TRBD1 (5 bases). The sequenced sample consisted of blood. This TCR derives from a man in his sixties in good health. CDR3 nucleotide sequence: TGCGCCAGCAGCTTGGCCGACTTTCAGGGCAATGAGCAGTTCTTC. Its protein product is CASSLADFQGNEQFF.